This TCR beta chain was recorded in a study of cytomegalovirus exposure and HLA in healthy donors. V gave up 4 bases and J gave up 5 bases, with 11 bases separating them. This CDR3 contains 13 residues. The germline gives CDR1 SGHVS, CDR2 FQNEAQ. A multiplex PCR was run with 60 Vbeta primers and 13 Jbeta primers. In the study's own analysis: A follow-up analysis tallied about 88 million unique TCR beta chains, 8.5 million to 14 million shared. The assay was immunoSEQ multiplex PCR, and TCRdb's table has in-frame clones only and misses some. V, J and clone size were drawn from that table, and D and trimming were deduced from the DNA. The sample has 200,000 to 250,000 clones, about 80% seen once.

Material for sequencing was PBMCs. V gene TRBV7-8 combines with J gene TRBJ1-1; D perhaps matches TRBD1 (5 bases). The receptor was isolated from a woman aged 40 to 55 in good health and CMV-seropositive. CDR3 in DNA: TGTGCCAGCAGCTCACGTAGGGGAACTGAAGCTTTCTTT. This translates into CASSSRRGTEAFF.